Sequencing of this T cell receptor beta chain was carried out in a study of cytomegalovirus exposure and HLA in healthy donors. PCR was performed using 60 Vbeta and 13 Jbeta primers. Repertoires were generated with immunoSEQ multiplex PCR, while TCRdb's copy carries only in-frame clones and drops some. This table has 150,000 to 200,000 clones, 60% to 85% appearing once. A remark on this clone: The antigen is not known.

The CDR3 spans 15 residues. After removal of 4 bases from V and 1 base from J, the junction contained 7 bases not matched to a gene. The V gene's germline CDR1 is KGHSH and CDR2 LQKENI. Study-wide findings and caveats: With later analysis, a missense DCLRE1C variant became linked to TCR beta V- and J-gene trimming.

The sample comprised PBMCs. This receptor was obtained from a female donor in good health and CMV-seronegative. The chain combines TRBV18 with TRBJ2-7, with 7 bases lining up with TRBD1. The CDR3 coding sequence is TGTGCCAGCTCACTCCCCGGGACAGAGTCCTACGAGCAGTACTTC. Amino acid sequence: CASSLPGTESYEQYF.